One and the same sample provided the 22 T cell receptor beta chains below, sequenced in a study of blood T cell repertoires in COVID-19. Sequenced by immunoSEQ multiplex PCR; TCRdb stores in-frame clones only, minus some. The sample holds 110,000 or so clones, 81% seen once. The sequencing sample was made of peripheral blood. The receptor set was obtained from a man aged 50-60 years with acute or convalescent COVID-19.

The chain joins TRBV25-1 to TRBJ1-6; perhaps TRBD1 as D (6 bases). Germline CDR1 MGHDK, CDR2 SYGVNS. The CDR3 totals 16 residues. V was shortened by 3 bases and J by 7 bases, with 16 bases between the two germline ends. CDR3 residues: CASSDRQGRLNSPLHF. The CDR3 nucleotides are TGTGCCAGCAGTGACCGTCAGGGGAGACTCAATTCACCCCTCCACTTT.

The chain employs TRBV5-1 and TRBJ1-1, with 8 bases matching TRBD1. Germline CDR1 and CDR2: SGHRS and YFSETQ. The CDR3 runs 16 residues. J gave up 2 bases and V 2 bases, and 8 bases lay outside the gene matches. CDR3 sequence: CASSFGSGTGNTEAFF. The CDR3 DNA sequence: TGCGCCAGCAGCTTTGGGTCCGGGACAGGAAACACTGAAGCTTTCTTT. The whole variable domain, remainder taken from reference TRBV5-1 and TRBJ1-1, is KAGVTQTPRYLIKTRGQQVTLSCSPISGHRSVSWYQQTPGQGLQFLFEYFSETQRNKGNFPGRFSGRQFSNSRSEMNVSTLELGDSALYLCASSFGSGTGNTEAFFGQGTRLTVV.

The genes are TRBV7-3 and TRBJ2-1; TRBD2 aligns across 13 bases. Trimming removed 4 bases from V and 6 bases from J; junction bases left unmatched: 3. The CDR3 extends over 15 amino acids. Germline V CDR1 and CDR2: SGHTA, FQGTGA. Written as DNA, the CDR3 is TGTGCCAGCAGCTCTACTAGCGGGGGGGCCAATGAGCAGTTCTTC. It codes for CASSSTSGGANEQFF. Full variable domain (outside the CDR3, taken from reference TRBV7-3 and TRBJ2-1): GAGVSQTPSNKVTEKGKYVELRCDPISGHTALYWYRQSLGQGPEFLIYFQGTGAADDSGLPNDRFFAVRPEGSVSTLKIQRTERGDSAVYLCASSSTSGGANEQFFGPGTRLTVL.

The chain is built from TRBV7-3 and TRBJ2-2; TRBD1 aligns across 10 bases. Germline V CDR1 and CDR2: SGHTA, FQGTGA. With 8 bases clipped from V and 4 bases from J, the junction kept 10 bases outside the gene matches. The CDR3 consists of 16 residues. The CDR3 loop reads CASQLRTGGITGELFF. In DNA, the CDR3 is TGTGCCAGCCAACTACGGACAGGGGGTATCACCGGGGAGCTGTTTTTT. Supplemented by reference TRBV7-3 and TRBJ2-2, the full variable domain reads GAGVSQTPSNKVTEKGKYVELRCDPISGHTALYWYRQSLGQGPEFLIYFQGTGAADDSGLPNDRFFAVRPEGSVSTLKIQRTERGDSAVYLCASQLRTGGITGELFFGEGSRLTVL.

The rearrangement links TRBV5-5 to TRBJ1-2, with D uncertain. From germline, CDR1 is SGHKS and CDR2 YYEKEE (reference sequence). The CDR3 has 14 residues. The germline V and J ends were trimmed by 0 bases and 4 bases, with 10 bases remaining between them. The CDR3 sequence: CASSLGGYGYGYTF. The CDR3 DNA reads TGTGCCAGCAGCTTGGGAGGGTACGGCTATGGCTACACCTTC.

The genes are TRBV4-1 and TRBJ1-4; 8 bases line up with TRBD1. Germline CDR1 reads MGHRA; CDR2 reads YSYEKL. The CDR3 has 15 amino acids. The V segment lost 3 bases and the J segment 8 bases; nucleotides outside the gene matches: 8. CDR3 loop: CASSQIRGDREKLFF. CDR3 coding DNA: TGCGCCAGCAGCCAGATAAGGGGGGACAGGGAAAAACTGTTTTTT.

This clone was seen once. V usage is TRBV28 and J usage is TRBJ1-1; maybe TRBD1 (6 bases). The V end was cut by 6 bases, the J end by 11 bases, with 16 bases between. Germline CDR1 is MDHEN and CDR2 is SYDVKM. This CDR3 has 12 amino acids. The DNA for the CDR3 is TGTGCCAGCAGCAAGGACAGCTTTGAGGCTTTCTTT. Encoded protein: CASSKDSFEAFF.

This clone has a handful of counts. This rearrangement joins TRBV7-9 to TRBJ2-7, with D uncertain. Germline-derived CDR1 and CDR2 are SEHNR and FQNEAQ (reference sequence). This CDR3 has 13 amino acids. V was pared by 5 bases and J by 3 bases, with 11 bases between. CDR3 sequence: CASSPKAHYEQYF. The CDR3 DNA sequence: TGTGCCAGCAGCCCCAAAGCGCACTACGAGCAGTACTTC. Supplemented by reference TRBV7-9 and TRBJ2-7, the full variable domain reads DTGVSQNPRHKITKRGQNVTFRCDPISEHNRLYWYRQTLGQGPEFLTYFQNEAQLEKSRLLSDRFSAERPKGSFSTLEIQRTEQGDSAMYLCASSPKAHYEQYFGPGTRLTVT.

Concerning this clone: Different DNA sequences within this sample yield the same CDR3. The chain couples TRBV5-1 to TRBJ1-1; 7 positions agree with TRBD1. The CDR3 loop spans 13 amino acids. Per the germline V gene, CDR1 is SGHRS and CDR2 is YFSETQ. V shed 8 bases and J 0 bases; nucleotides not matched to a gene: 4. CDR3 region: CASRDSLNTEAFF. DNA for the CDR3: TGCGCCAGTCGGGACAGCTTGAACACTGAAGCTTTCTTT.

The chain recombines TRBV5-6 with TRBJ1-1, with TRBD1 identical over 7 bases. CDR1 is SGHDT and CDR2 is YYEEEE in the germline V gene. This CDR3 comprises 16 residues. Unmatched junction bases numbered 15, after V lost 4 bases and J lost 6 bases. This chain's CDR3 is CASSHGTASGKAEAFF. The CDR3 nucleotides are TGTGCCAGCAGCCACGGGACAGCCTCCGGGAAGGCTGAAGCTTTCTTT. Full variable domain (outside the CDR3, taken from reference TRBV5-6 and TRBJ1-1): DAGVTQSPTHLIKTRGQQVTLRCSPKSGHDTVSWYQQALGQGPQFIFQYYEEEERQRGNFPDRFSGHQFPNYSSELNVNALLLGDSALYLCASSHGTASGKAEAFFGQGTRLTVV.

The CDR3 reads CASTEGRQGGQPQHF. The CDR3 DNA is TGTGCCAGCACCGAGGGTAGGCAGGGGGGTCAGCCCCAGCATTTT. The chain employs TRBV6-5 and TRBJ1-5; TRBD1 aligns across 7 bases. V was clipped by 7 bases and J by 6 bases; unmatched bases: 12. This CDR3 is built from 15 residues. Per the germline V gene, CDR1 is MNHEY and CDR2 is SVGAGI.

V and J are TRBV7-2 and TRBJ1-4; D unresolved. The germline gives CDR1 SGHTA, CDR2 FQGNSA. This CDR3 region has 14 residues. V lost 1 base, J lost 8 bases, and 11 bases lay in between. CDR3 sequence: CASSLGPTREKLFF. The CDR3, as DNA: TGTGCCAGCAGCTTAGGCCCAACGAGAGAAAAACTGTTTTTT. Variable domain in full (rest from reference TRBV7-2 and TRBJ1-4): GAGVSQSPSNKVTEKGKDVELRCDPISGHTALYWYRQSLGQGLEFLIYFQGNSAPDKSGLPSDRFSAERTGGSVSTLTIQRTQQEDSAVYLCASSLGPTREKLFFGSGTQLSVL.

The chain couples TRBV27 to TRBJ1-1; 7 nucleotides align to TRBD1. V lost 6 bases to trimming and J lost 0 bases; unmatched junction nucleotides: 7. CDR3 length equals 15 residues. Germline CDR1 and CDR2: MNHEY and SMNVEV (reference sequence). CDR3: CASRPGGTVNTEAFF. DNA for the CDR3: TGTGCCAGCAGACCAGGGGGGACAGTGAACACTGAAGCTTTCTTT.

V is TRBV30 and J is TRBJ1-5; no definite D call. In germline, CDR1 is GTSNPN, CDR2 SVGIG (reference sequence). CDR3 length: 13 residues. Trimming cost V 0 bases and J 4 bases, with 7 bases left between them. CDR3 nucleotide sequence: TGTGCCTGGAGTGTCCAAGAGAATCAGCCCCAGCATTTT. Its translation: CAWSVQENQPQHF.

The chain is built from TRBV10-1 and TRBJ1-1; the D is unclear. Per germline, CDR1 WNHNN and CDR2 SYGVQD (reference sequence). CDR3 size: 11 residues. With 2 bases removed from V and 11 bases from J, the gap between germline ends came to 9 bases. CDR3 sequence: CASSETVGAFF. CDR3 DNA sequence: TGCGCCAGCAGTGAGACGGTGGGCGCTTTCTTT.

CDR3 loop: CASSETGLNTGELFF. The CDR3 coding sequence is TGTGCCAGCAGCGAGACAGGGTTGAATACCGGGGAGCTGTTTTTT. V and J are TRBV9 and TRBJ2-2, with TRBD1 matching 7 bases. Germline V gene sequence: CDR1 SGDLS, CDR2 YYNGEE. The CDR3 extends over 15 amino acids. Losses at the gene ends were 3 bases for V and 5 bases for J; bases not matched to a gene: 7.

The V gene is TRBV28, the J gene TRBJ1-3, with a weak D call TRBD1 (6 bases). Between the trimmed V and J ends, which lost 5 bases and 2 bases, there was a span of 13 bases. Germline CDR1 MDHEN, CDR2 SYDVKM. The CDR3 has 15 residues. CDR3 DNA sequence: TGTGCCAGCAGTGCCCCCGAGGGGGCTGGAAACACCATATATTTT. This encodes CASSAPEGAGNTIYF.

The rearrangement links TRBV20-1 to TRBJ1-2; perhaps TRBD1 as D (5 bases). The V end was cut by 3 bases, the J end by 4 bases, with 12 bases between. CDR1 is DFQATT, CDR2 SNEGSKA, per germline (reference sequence). CDR3 length: 13 amino acids. CDR3 residues: CSASNGGAYGYTF. The CDR3 DNA follows: TGCAGTGCTAGTAACGGGGGTGCCTATGGCTACACCTTC.

The chain carries TRBV19 and TRBJ2-1; 9 bases fit TRBD1. Germline V gene data show CDR1 as LNHDA and CDR2 as SQIVND (reference sequence). The CDR3 has 15 residues. V trimming: 5 bases; J trimming: 7 bases; junction bases outside the gene matches: 9. In nucleotides, the CDR3 is TGTGCCAGTAGTCTCCCGGGACAGGGTCTTAATGAGCAGTTCTTC. It is translated as CASSLPGQGLNEQFF.

The rearrangement links TRBV4-1 to TRBJ1-1, with 9 nucleotides matching TRBD1. This CDR3 is built from 18 residues. The V gene's germline CDR1 is MGHRA and CDR2 YSYEKL. V lost 1 base, J lost 5 bases, and 14 bases stayed unmatched. In nucleotides, the CDR3 is TGCGCCAGCAGCCAAGGTTTAGTGACAGGGGGAAAGTATACTGAAGCTTTCTTT. Its protein product is CASSQGLVTGGKYTEAFF.

The sample holds one count of this clone. The rearrangement uses TRBV5-6 and TRBJ1-5; no clear D gene. CDR3 length: 12 amino acids. Trimming removed 0 bases from V and 5 bases from J, with 3 bases in between. Germline CDR1 SGHDT, CDR2 YYEEEE. The CDR3 nucleotides are TGTGCCAGCAGCTTGGGGCATCAGCCCCAGCATTTT. This translates into CASSLGHQPQHF.

This chain connects TRBV5-1 to TRBJ2-3; D gene ambiguous. The CDR3 contains 14 residues. Germline CDR1 SGHRS, CDR2 YFSETQ. The V and J ends lost 0 bases and 2 bases respectively, with 7 bases between them. The CDR3 DNA reads as TGCGCCAGCAGCTTGGGGGCTCTCACAGATACGCAGTATTTT. Protein sequence: CASSLGALTDTQYF. Variable domain in full (rest from reference TRBV5-1 and TRBJ2-3): KAGVTQTPRYLIKTRGQQVTLSCSPISGHRSVSWYQQTPGQGLQFLFEYFSETQRNKGNFPGRFSGRQFSNSRSEMNVSTLELGDSALYLCASSLGALTDTQYFGPGTRLTVL.